The TCR beta chain described here comes from a study of CD8 T cells in ankylosing spondylitis. Study findings and constraints: Disease-associated clones were CD8+ and fairly uncommon in peripheral blood. Ankylosing spondylitis blood appeared to carry a characteristic TCR beta motif of several highly homologous variants. Matched ankylosing spondylitis synovial fluid reportedly showed significant enrichment of disease-linked clones.

As the method for making TCR beta libraries, quantitative 5'-RACE with molecular barcodes was used. MiXCR was run by TCRdb on the 5' RACE reads, yielding one entry per CDR3 protein. This table has 150,000 to 200,000 distinct CDR3 sequences, about 16% appearing once. Concerning this clonotype: The target antigen is unknown.

This CDR3 has 15 amino acids. CDR1 and CDR2 (germline): SGHRS, YFSETQ. The V and J ends lost 4 bases and 4 bases respectively, with 17 bases between them. The sequenced sample consisted of blood, either unsorted or a sorted T cell fraction (not recorded which). This TCR was sampled from a male donor with ankylosing spondylitis or in good health (not recorded which). The rearrangement uses TRBV5-1 and TRBJ1-1; the D gene is possibly TRBD1 (6 bases). The CDR3 protein is CASSIGTGPSTEAFF. The DNA for the CDR3 is TGCGCCAGCAGCATTGGTACAGGGCCGAGCACTGAAGCTTTCTTT.